These 21 T cell receptor beta chains came from one sample sequenced in a study of identical twins (TCRdb year 2016). Libraries were built with 5' RACE. Sequencing used an Illumina HiSeq 2000. The raw public reads went through TCRdb reprocessing: fastp at Q25, MiXCR clone calling, in-frame beta chains kept. Rows with a matching CDR3 protein are joined into one entry that keeps the most common DNA and genes. Within this sample are about 520,000 distinct CDR3 sequences, with 22% of them counted one time only. Together, the top ten hold about 0.91% of the sample. The same data also went into a second study, on T cells expressing NK-cell markers.

What was sequenced was CD4+ T cells sorted from blood. The receptors come from a woman younger than 30 in good health.

In this sample, this clonotype turned up many times. The rearrangement joins TRBV20-1 to TRBJ2-3; D is unresolved. This CDR3 region has 12 residues. V was cut by 5 bases and J by 1 base, with 7 bases left in between. Looked up from germline, CDR1 is DFQATT and CDR2 is SNEGSKA (reference sequence). CDR3 protein: CSAPGRTDTQYF. The CDR3 DNA reads TGCAGTGCTCCCGGACGCACAGATACGCAGTATTTT.

The sample holds one count of this clonotype. A junction end diverges from the germline sequence, so it may reflect a read error. This chain links TRBV18 with TRBJ2-1, with 7 bases fitting TRBD2. CDR3 length: 14 residues. CDR1 KGHSH and CDR2 LQKENI come from the germline V gene. DNA for the CDR3: TGTGTCAGCTCACCCGGACTAGTCTACAATGAGCAGTTCTTC. It codes for CVSSPGLVYNEQFF.

V usage is TRBV2 and J usage is TRBJ1-4; 9 nucleotides line up with TRBD1. CDR3 length: 14 residues. The V gene end was trimmed by 6 bases and the J gene end by 5 bases; junction bases not matched to a gene: 4. CDR1 and CDR2 (germline): SNHLY, FYNNEI. CDR3 in DNA: TGTGCCAGCAGAGCCGGGACAGGGAATGAAAAACTGTTTTTT. It translates to CASRAGTGNEKLFF.

This clonotype showed up just a few times. The chain recombines TRBV2 with TRBJ1-1; possibly TRBD1 for D (5 bases). Per germline, CDR1 SNHLY and CDR2 FYNNEI. V gave up 4 bases and J gave up 0 bases, with 9 bases separating them. The length of the CDR3 is 14 residues. The CDR3 DNA reads as TGTGCCAGCAGTGTGCAGGGCATGAACACTGAAGCTTTCTTT. This sequence encodes CASSVQGMNTEAFF. The variable domain in full, with the rest retrieved from reference TRBV2 and TRBJ1-1, is EPEVTQTPSHQVTQMGQEVILRCVPISNHLYFYWYRQILGQKVEFLVSFYNNEISEKSEIFDDQFSVERPDGSNFTLKIRSTKLEDSAMYFCASSVQGMNTEAFFGQGTRLTVV.

This sequence joins TRBV20-1 and TRBJ1-2, with a tentative D call TRBD1 (5 bases). Germline V lookup: CDR1 DFQATT, CDR2 SNEGSKA (reference sequence). V dropped 0 bases and J dropped 2 bases, with 10 bases sitting between them. This CDR3 spans 14 amino acids. The CDR3 DNA follows: TGCAGTGCTAGAGATCCCGCAGGGAACTATGGCTACACCTTC. This gives the protein CSARDPAGNYGYTF.

CDR3 DNA sequence: TGTGCCACCAGCAGAGATGGGACCCGGGGTGAGCAGTTCTTC. Translating gives CATSRDGTRGEQFF. The chain links TRBV15 to TRBJ2-1, with D possibly being TRBD1 or TRBD2 (5 bases each). The CDR3 sequence is 14 residues long. Trimming removed 0 bases from V and 9 bases from J, with 12 bases in between. CDR1 and CDR2 from the germline V gene are LNHNV and YYDKDF (reference sequence).

This clonotype was recorded at least ten times. This sequence joins TRBV20-1 and TRBJ1-2, with 8 bases fitting TRBD1. The germline gives CDR1 DFQATT, CDR2 SNEGSKA (reference sequence). This CDR3 is built from 14 residues. Unmatched junction bases numbered 10, after V lost 2 bases and J lost 8 bases. CDR3 amino acids: CSARPYDRGYGYTF. The CDR3 DNA follows: TGCAGTGCTAGACCGTACGACAGGGGATACGGCTACACCTTC.

This chain uses TRBV4-1 with TRBJ1-2; tentatively, D is TRBD1 (6 bases). CDR3 size: 14 residues. In germline, CDR1 is MGHRA, CDR2 YSYEKL. Trimming left V 4 bases short and J 4 bases short, with 13 bases between. The CDR3 protein is CASSRPGTPYGYTF. In nucleotides, the CDR3 is TGCGCCAGCAGCCGGCCAGGGACACCCTATGGCTACACCTTC.

This clonotype was recorded many times. The chain has TRBV20-1 and TRBJ1-6, with D perhaps TRBD1 (5 bases). Germline-derived CDR1 and CDR2 are DFQATT and SNEGSKA (reference sequence). V lost 6 bases to trimming and J lost 7 bases, with 22 bases between them. The CDR3 length is 16 residues. DNA of the CDR3: TGCAGTGCCTCCGGGCGGGGGGGACTGGGAAATTCACCCCTCCACTTT. This codes for CSASGRGGLGNSPLHF.

The chain links TRBV4-3 to TRBJ2-7; D gene ambiguous. Per the germline V gene, CDR1 is LGHNA and CDR2 is YSLEER. The CDR3 covers 14 residues. V shed 0 bases and J shed 3 bases, with 9 bases lying between them. CDR3 sequence: CASSQDIGLYEQYF. The CDR3 bases are TGCGCCAGCAGCCAAGATATCGGCCTCTACGAGCAGTACTTC.

DNA for the CDR3: TGTGCCAGCAGATCTACTAGCAACACCGGGGAGCTGTTTTTT. It is translated as CASRSTSNTGELFF. The chain carries TRBV5-8 and TRBJ2-2, with D perhaps TRBD2 (6 bases). The germline V gene encodes CDR1 SGHTS and CDR2 YDEGEE. With 5 bases removed from V and 2 bases from J, the gap between germline ends came to 10 bases. CDR3 length equals 14 residues.

The gene calls are TRBV20-1 and TRBJ2-3; D remains unclear. Germline V CDR1 and CDR2: DFQATT, SNEGSKA (reference sequence). The CDR3 is 11 amino acids. Trimming removed 2 bases at V and 6 bases at J, with 6 bases between. The CDR3 coding sequence is TGCAGTGCTAGACCGCGGGATACGCAGTATTTT. Encoded protein: CSARPRDTQYF.

The V call is TRBV4-3, the J call TRBJ2-3; D may be TRBD1 (6 bases). Trimming left V 1 base short and J 7 bases short, with 24 bases between. CDR3 length: 18 amino acids. From germline, CDR1 is LGHNA and CDR2 YSLEER. The CDR3 spells CASSQAGTGQFRVNTQYF. CDR3 nucleotides: TGCGCCAGCAGCCAAGCCGGGACGGGACAATTTAGGGTAAATACGCAGTATTTT.

The chain couples TRBV27 to TRBJ2-7, with TRBD2 identical over 10 bases. The germline V gene has CDR1 MNHEY and CDR2 SMNVEV (reference sequence). This CDR3 is 16 amino acids long. V gave up 1 base and J gave up 2 bases; unmatched junction bases: 5. Here the CDR3 reads CASSLYSSGGAYEQYF. CDR3 coding DNA: TGTGCCAGCAGTTTATACTCTAGCGGGGGAGCCTACGAGCAGTACTTC.

This clonotype occurred a few times. The rearrangement links TRBV7-8 to TRBJ1-4; unclear D gene. V was pared by 1 base and J by 8 bases, with 11 bases between. The CDR3 totals 14 residues. Germline loops: CDR1 SGHVS, CDR2 FQNEAQ. In DNA form, the CDR3 reads TGTGCCAGCAGCTTAGAGCGGGGAGAGGAAAAACTGTTTTTT. It translates to CASSLERGEEKLFF. Based on the CDR3 plus reference TRBV7-8 and TRBJ1-4, the full variable domain is GAGVSQSPRYKVAKRGQDVALRCDPISGHVSLFWYQQALGQGPEFLTYFQNEAQLDKSGLPSDRFFAERPEGSVSTLKIQRTQQEDSAVYLCASSLERGEEKLFFGSGTQLSVL.

This chain joins TRBV5-6 and TRBJ2-7; the D call may be TRBD1 or TRBD2 (5 bases each). CDR1 and CDR2 (germline): SGHDT, YYEEEE. The length of the CDR3 is 13 residues. V shed 5 bases and J shed 5 bases, with 14 bases lying between them. The CDR3 reads CASSLGPTDEQYF. The CDR3 DNA follows: TGTGCCAGCAGTCTGGGACCGACCGACGAGCAGTACTTC.

This clonotype was recorded many times. The V and J genes are TRBV12-3 or TRBV12-4 and TRBJ1-5, with TRBD1 matching 7 bases. The V segment lost 7 bases and the J segment 6 bases; nucleotides outside the gene matches: 6. This CDR3 contains 13 residues. CDR3 in DNA: TGTGCCAGCAACTCAGACAGGGCTCAGCCCCAGCATTTT. It is translated as CASNSDRAQPQHF.

This CDR3 is CASSVGFTGRAGGGYNEQFF. For the CDR3, the DNA is TGTGCCAGCAGCGTAGGATTCACAGGTCGAGCGGGAGGAGGTTACAATGAGCAGTTCTTC. V usage is TRBV9 and J usage is TRBJ2-1; 9 nucleotides agree with TRBD2. CDR1 is SGDLS, CDR2 YYNGEE, per germline. The V segment lost 0 bases and the J segment 4 bases; nucleotides outside the gene matches: 17. There are 20 residues in the CDR3. Looking up the rest from reference TRBV9 and TRBJ2-1 gives the full variable domain: DSGVTQTPKHLITATGQRVTLRCSPRSGDLSVYWYQQSLDQGLQFLIQYYNGEERAKGNILERFSAQQFPDLHSELNLSSLELGDSALYFCASSVGFTGRAGGGYNEQFFGPGTRLTVL.

This clonotype showed up just a few times. The chain joins TRBV9 to TRBJ2-1; D is tentatively TRBD1 or TRBD2 (5 bases each). The CDR3 runs to 15 residues. Between the trimmed V and J ends, which lost 3 bases and 9 bases, there was a span of 19 bases. CDR1 SGDLS and CDR2 YYNGEE come from the germline V gene. CDR3 bases: TGTGCCAGCAGCGACCCCCTAAGATCTGGGGGTGAGCAGTTCTTC. As protein: CASSDPLRSGGEQFF.

This clonotype was seen more than once but under ten times. The chain uses TRBV6-1 and TRBJ1-2; TRBD1 is a possible D gene (6 bases). CDR1 is MNHNS, CDR2 SASEGT, per germline. The CDR3 runs 13 residues. V was clipped by 11 bases and J by 0 bases, with 13 bases between them. CDR3 amino acids: CASTRTANYGYTF. CDR3 DNA: TGTGCCTCAACCAGGACAGCTAACTATGGCTACACCTTC.

J is TRBJ2-7 and V is TRBV4-2, with D unresolved. Per germline, CDR1 LGHNA and CDR2 YNFKEQ. The ends were cut back, 3 bases at V and 9 bases at J, with 15 bases in the middle. CDR3 length equals 13 residues. The CDR3 sequence is CASSHPVHGGQYF. The CDR3 DNA is TGTGCCAGCAGCCACCCCGTCCACGGCGGGCAGTACTTC.